Listed below are T cell receptor beta chains from one sample, sequenced in a study of T-cell memory formation after mild COVID-19. TCRdb re-derived calls from the 5' RACE reads in MiXCR, one entry per CDR3 protein. The table records approximately 390,000 distinct CDR3 sequences, about 17% of them present only once. The sample was PBMCs or a T cell subset sorted from them (not recorded which). The receptors here all came from a man aged 18 to 29 who had mild COVID-19 (a few samples of this study predate the infection). Cell type and time point are not known. CDR3s include the opening cysteine and the closing phenylalanine or tryptophan. Fields, in order: clone size, J gene, D gene, V gene, CDR3 DNA, CDR3 protein. D genes are given only for firm matches. Clone size is stated in some rows and not others, as once, few, many or a class when expanded.

few TRBJ2-1 TRBD1 TRBV20-1 TGCAGTGCCCCGAGGGGGCATGAGCAGTTCTTC CSAPRGHEQFF
few TRBJ2-1 TRBD2 TRBV15 TGTGCCAGCCGACCCCGAGGCGGGGGGCTCAATGAGCAGTTCTTC CASRPRGGGLNEQFF
NA TRBJ1-5 NA TRBV5-5 TGTGCCAGCAGCTTGGCCGGGGGCGGCGGTCAGCCCCAGCATTTT CASSLAGGGGQPQHF
NA TRBJ2-5 NA TRBV20-1 TGCAGTGCTGACCAGCGGCAAGAGACCCAGTACTTC CSADQRQETQYF
NA TRBJ2-7 TRBD2 TRBV10-3 TGTGCCATCAGTGAGCAGACTAGCCCCGAGCAGTACTTC CAISEQTSPEQYF
many TRBJ2-5 TRBD2 TRBV7-3 TGTGCCAGCAGCTTAAGGGAGGGAGAGACCCAGTACTTC CASSLREGETQYF
NA TRBJ2-1 TRBD2 TRBV9 TGTGCCAGCAGCTTTAGGACTAGCGGGTTGTCGGGAAATGAGCAGTTCTTC CASSFRTSGLSGNEQFF
few TRBJ1-5 NA TRBV19 TGTGCCAGTAGTATTCCCAGGGGCAATCAGCCCCAGCATTTT CASSIPRGNQPQHF
few TRBJ1-2 NA TRBV7-8 TGTGCCAGCAGCACCCAAAGGGGTATCCGCTATGGCTACACCTTC CASSTQRGIRYGYTF
NA TRBJ2-5 NA TRBV2 TGTGCCAGTGGGGGGACAGAGCGAGAGACCCAGTACTTC CASGGTERETQYF
many TRBJ2-2 TRBD1 TRBV7-8 TGTGCCAGCAGCTCTACAGGGCAGGGGGCTTGGACCGGGGAGCTGTTTTTT CASSSTGQGAWTGELFF
few TRBJ2-5 TRBD2 TRBV5-1 TGCGCCAGCAGCTTGGTCCAGCGGGGGGGTGAGACCCAGTACTTC CASSLVQRGGETQYF
NA TRBJ2-1 TRBD2 TRBV6-1 TGTGCCAGCAGTGAAGATAGCGGGGGCACCTACAATGAGCAGTTCTTC CASSEDSGGTYNEQFF
few TRBJ1-2 NA TRBV4-1 TGCGCCAGCAGCCAAGTAGGCAGCCCCCCCTATGGCTACACCTTC CASSQVGSPPYGYTF
NA TRBJ2-3 TRBD2 TRBV11-2 TGTGCCAGCAGCTTAGTTCCGGGACTAGCGGGGGATACAGATACGCAGTATTTT CASSLVPGLAGDTDTQYF
few TRBJ2-7 TRBD1 TRBV6-5 TGTGCCAGCAGTTACCGGACAGGGAACTACGAGCAGTACTTC CASSYRTGNYEQYF
few TRBJ1-2 TRBD1 TRBV20-1 TGCAGTGCTAGGACCCCGGGACAGGGAACCTATGGCTACACCTTC CSARTPGQGTYGYTF
few TRBJ2-3 NA TRBV6-1 TGTGCCAGCAGTGATCGTTACTACACAGATACGCAGTATTTT CASSDRYYTDTQYF
few TRBJ1-5 NA TRBV9 TGTGCCAGCAGCCCCCGGGGGGGTAATCAGCCCCAGCATTTT CASSPRGGNQPQHF
few TRBJ2-4 NA TRBV11-2 TGTGCCAGCAGCTGGCGGACGGGCAAAAACATTCAGTACTTC CASSWRTGKNIQYF
NA TRBJ2-3 NA TRBV5-1 TGCGCCAGCATGCGACAGGTCTCGTCAGATACGCAGTATTTT CASMRQVSSDTQYF
NA TRBJ2-1 TRBD2 TRBV6-5 TGTGCCAGCAGCCCCGGACTAGCGTCTGACTACAATGAGCAGTTCTTC CASSPGLASDYNEQFF
NA TRBJ1-6 NA TRBV6-5 TGTGCCAGCAGTTATCTGGTCCATTCACCCCTCCACTTT CASSYLVHSPLHF
NA TRBJ2-1 TRBD1 TRBV5-1 TGCGCCAGCAGCCCCGGGACAGGGAGCTACAATGAGCAGTTCTTC CASSPGTGSYNEQFF
once TRBJ1-2 TRBD1 TRBV20-1 TGCAGTGCTAGACCCCTCCGGACAGGGAGCGGCTACACCTTC CSARPLRTGSGYTF
many TRBJ2-3 NA TRBV18 TGTGCCAGCAGCCCGAGGGGGACAGATACGCAGTATTTT CASSPRGTDTQYF
NA TRBJ1-1 NA TRBV3-1 TGTGCCAGCAGCCAAGACCCGGGGGGGGTGTTCGTTGAAGCTTTCTTT CASSQDPGGVFVEAFF
NA TRBJ1-2 NA TRBV7-2 TGTGCCAGCAGCTCGCGCGAGTTAGATGGCTACACCTTC CASSSRELDGYTF
few TRBJ1-6 TRBD1 TRBV18 TGTGCCAGCTCACAACCGGGACAGGGTTCACCCCTCCACTTT CASSQPGQGSPLHF
NA TRBJ1-1 NA TRBV7-9 TGTGCCAGCAGCTTAGTCCGTACAGGTGATACTGAAGCTTTCTTT CASSLVRTGDTEAFF
NA TRBJ2-1 NA TRBV7-2 TGTGCCAGCAGCTCCAGCCGACTCCCGGAGCAGTTCTTC CASSSSRLPEQFF
few TRBJ2-5 NA TRBV5-1 TGCGCCAGCAGCTTTATGCGCGGGCAAGAGACCCAGTACTTC CASSFMRGQETQYF
NA TRBJ2-1 TRBD2 TRBV5-1 TGCGCCAGCAGCCGGGGACTAGCGGGGGTGGGTGAGCAGTTCTTC CASSRGLAGVGEQFF
few TRBJ1-1 TRBD1 TRBV6-5 TGTGCCAGCAGTTATTTGACAGGGGGGAACACTGAAGCTTTCTTT CASSYLTGGNTEAFF
NA TRBJ2-5 NA TRBV4-3 TGCGCCAGCAGCTATCAGGGGACACGGGAGACCCAGTACTTC CASSYQGTRETQYF
NA TRBJ2-7 NA TRBV4-3 TGCGCCAGCAGCCAAGATCGGGGCTTCGGGCAGTACTTC CASSQDRGFGQYF
few TRBJ1-2 NA TRBV12-5 TGTGCTAGTGGTCCAAGGGGCGAAGTCTATGGCTACACCTTC CASGPRGEVYGYTF
NA TRBJ1-1 NA TRBV7-9 TGTGCCAGCAGCGACTCGCCCGGACGCATGAACACTGAAGCTTTCTTT CASSDSPGRMNTEAFF
few TRBJ1-4 NA TRBV29-1 TGCAGCGTTGAACTTCGGGGAAAGGAAGAAAAACTGTTTTTT CSVELRGKEEKLFF
NA TRBJ1-2 TRBD1 TRBV5-1 TGCGCCAGCGCCGATGGACAGGGGGAGAGGGGCTACACCTTC CASADGQGERGYTF
few TRBJ1-1 NA TRBV12-3/TRBV12-4 TGTGCCAGCAGTACAACCGGGAGTACTGAAGCTTTCTTT CASSTTGSTEAFF
NA TRBJ2-1 TRBD2 TRBV7-6 TGTGCCAGCAGCCCCACCCCATACCGGGGGGGCCCGCATGAGCAGTTCTTC CASSPTPYRGGPHEQFF
NA TRBJ1-6 TRBD1 TRBV12-3/TRBV12-4 TGTGCCAGCAGTTCGGGACAGTATAATTCACCCCTCCACTTT CASSSGQYNSPLHF
few TRBJ2-5 NA TRBV29-1 TGCAGCGTGAGGCCGGAAGGGTTTGGGACCCAGTACTTC CSVRPEGFGTQYF
NA TRBJ2-7 TRBD1 TRBV20-1 TGCAGTGCTGACGGATCTCCAGGGGGACCCTACGAGCAGTACTTC CSADGSPGGPYEQYF
NA TRBJ2-5 NA TRBV7-9 TGTGCCAGCAGCTTTTCGAGGGTCCCCGAGACCCAGTACTTC CASSFSRVPETQYF
few TRBJ2-3 TRBD2 TRBV3-1 TGTGCCAGCAGCCAAGATTGGTTAGCGGGGCGCACAGATACGCAGTATTTT CASSQDWLAGRTDTQYF
NA TRBJ1-4 NA TRBV4-1 TGCGCCAGCAGCCAGAGGGCGTCAGGGGAGGAAAAACTGTTTTTT CASSQRASGEEKLFF
few TRBJ1-2 NA TRBV5-6 TGTGCCAGCAGCTTGGGGCAGGGAAAAGGAGGCTACACCTTC CASSLGQGKGGYTF
NA TRBJ1-4 NA TRBV20-1 TGCAGTGCTAGTAACCCCGGGACTAATGAAAAACTGTTTTTT CSASNPGTNEKLFF
NA TRBJ1-2 NA TRBV6-6 TGTGCCAGCAGTTACCGTGACAGATCTAACTATGGCTACACCTTC CASSYRDRSNYGYTF